The rows below give T cell receptor beta chains drawn from one sample of a study of sequential checkpoint blockade in melanoma. The protocol was immunoSEQ multiplex PCR, while the TCRdb copy is restricted to in-frame clones and leaves out a portion. The sample includes about 13,000 clones, about 21% of them seen just once. The sample in question was tumor tissue (inferred from file names), obtained from a patient given nivolumab and ipilimumab in sequence. The receptors were sampled from a human donor with melanoma. CDR3s include the opening cysteine and the closing phenylalanine or tryptophan. The D gene is left open where the match is weak. Clone size appears in some rows only: once, few, many, or a class for an expanded clone.

d_gene: NA
abundance: NA
j_gene: TRBJ2-5
v_gene: TRBV9
CDR3nt: TGTGCCAGCAGCGTAGGCTCGGGAGATCGGGAGACCCAGTACTTC
CDR3aa: CASSVGSGDRETQYF

d_gene: TRBD1
abundance: NA
j_gene: TRBJ1-5
v_gene: TRBV5-1
CDR3nt: TGCGCCAGCAGCTCGGGACAGCCAAATCAGCCCCAGCATTTT
CDR3aa: CASSSGQPNQPQHF

d_gene: NA
abundance: NA
j_gene: TRBJ1-3
v_gene: TRBV6-8
CDR3nt: TGTGCCAGCAGTACCCGGGGGTCTGGAAACACCATATATTTT
CDR3aa: CASSTRGSGNTIYF

d_gene: TRBD1
abundance: NA
j_gene: TRBJ2-7
v_gene: TRBV29-1
CDR3nt: TGCAGCGATACTACTGGGACAGGGGCTAGCGAGCAGTACTTC
CDR3aa: CSDTTGTGASEQYF

d_gene: NA
abundance: NA
j_gene: TRBJ2-2
v_gene: TRBV9
CDR3nt: TGTGCCAGCAGCCCCCGGATCGTCGGGGGAGCAAACACCGGGGAGCTGTTTTTT
CDR3aa: CASSPRIVGGANTGELFF

d_gene: NA
abundance: few
j_gene: TRBJ1-5
v_gene: TRBV6-8
CDR3nt: TGTGCCAGCAGTTCAGGGTTGGGTCAGCCCCAGCATTTT
CDR3aa: CASSSGLGQPQHF

d_gene: NA
abundance: few
j_gene: TRBJ1-1
v_gene: TRBV6-8
CDR3nt: TGTGCCAGCAGTTACGTGGAGGTATTCGCTTTCTTT
CDR3aa: CASSYVEVFAFF

d_gene: NA
abundance: NA
j_gene: TRBJ2-1
v_gene: TRBV6-8
CDR3nt: TGTGCCAGCAGTTACACAAAGAGTAACACAGTCACCTACGTCGGCGATGAGCAGTTCTTC
CDR3aa: CASSYTKSNTVTYVGDEQFF

d_gene: NA
abundance: NA
j_gene: TRBJ1-3
v_gene: TRBV11-3
CDR3nt: TGTGCCAGCAGCAACAGGGTCGGGGGAAACACCATATATTTT
CDR3aa: CASSNRVGGNTIYF

d_gene: TRBD1
abundance: NA
j_gene: TRBJ2-7
v_gene: TRBV28
CDR3nt: TGTGCCAGCAGATCGACAGGGGGCAATGGGTACGAGCAGTACTTC
CDR3aa: CASRSTGGNGYEQYF

d_gene: TRBD1
abundance: few
j_gene: TRBJ2-7
v_gene: TRBV6-8
CDR3nt: TGTGCCAGCAGTCCCCGGACAGGGGACACCTACGAGCAGTACTTC
CDR3aa: CASSPRTGDTYEQYF

d_gene: TRBD1
abundance: many
j_gene: TRBJ1-1
v_gene: TRBV7-7
CDR3nt: TGTGCCAGCAGCTTGGGATCAGGGCAGGGGGCGCGAGCTTTCTTT
CDR3aa: CASSLGSGQGARAFF

d_gene: TRBD1
abundance: NA
j_gene: TRBJ2-1
v_gene: TRBV19
CDR3nt: TGTGCCAGTAGAATCTGGACAGGCGGCGTTACCAATGAGCAGTTCTTC
CDR3aa: CASRIWTGGVTNEQFF

d_gene: TRBD1
abundance: once
j_gene: TRBJ1-1
v_gene: TRBV19
CDR3nt: TGTGCCAGTAGTCTCGGGACAGGGGTCTATGAGACTGAAGCTTTCTTT
CDR3aa: CASSLGTGVYETEAFF

d_gene: NA
abundance: NA
j_gene: TRBJ2-2
v_gene: TRBV2
CDR3nt: TGTGCCAGCAGTGACAGGGAGGTAACCGGGGAGCTGTTTTTT
CDR3aa: CASSDREVTGELFF

d_gene: TRBD1
abundance: NA
j_gene: TRBJ2-7
v_gene: TRBV9
CDR3nt: TGTGCCAGCAGCGGGGACAGCTACGAGCAGTACTTC
CDR3aa: CASSGDSYEQYF

d_gene: NA
abundance: NA
j_gene: TRBJ1-1
v_gene: TRBV19
CDR3nt: TGTGCCAGTACCGAGGACAATACAGGGAACACTGAAGCTTTCTTT
CDR3aa: CASTEDNTGNTEAFF

d_gene: NA
abundance: NA
j_gene: TRBJ2-7
v_gene: TRBV7-5
CDR3nt: TGTGCCAGCAGCTTAGGTGGAGCCCCCCTCGGCGAGCAGTACTTC
CDR3aa: CASSLGGAPLGEQYF